Described below is a single TCR beta chain sequence and its context. Which antigen it targets is not known. No much larger clonotype is one base removed from it; base qualities were not supplied. This specimen belongs to a study of blood T cell repertoires in COVID-19 (dated by TCRdb to about 2020). Looking at the study overall: The collaborator samples originated in the United States, Italy and Spain and spanned the acute and convalescent phases of COVID-19. The material from the prospective study consisted of cDNA or gDNA derived from T cells, B-cell-depleted T cells, or PBMCs. Subjects who had been exposed to COVID-19, were actively infected with it, or had recovered from it provided the deeply sampled blood TCRbeta repertoires that made up the dataset. The repertoires were released in a freely available public database meant as a resource for research on the immune response to SARS-CoV-2. Samples came from the ongoing ImmuneRACE study (first 160 participants) plus 1,254 subjects from 6 global collaborators. A de-identified subject ID, COVID-19 status, age in years and sex were almost always included in the sample metadata. Where available, HLA class I and class II types were taken from metadata supplied by the sample provider and were not determined by assay-based typing.

For CDR1 and CDR2, the germline V gene lists SGHDT and YYEEEE. The CDR3, from cysteine to phenylalanine, totals 15 residues. Only the CDR3 portion is preserved as DNA: 45 bases, with reading frame beginning at the first base. Clipping removes 0 bases from V and 3 bases from J, with 5 as the unmatched junction base count. Overall results and qualifications from the work: Clinical and demographic metadata were provided uncurated, with the amount varying by source and participant.

Each collaborating institution followed its own protocols to collect whole blood in K2EDTA tubes. For TCRbeta analysis, collaborator samples were shipped as frozen whole blood, as isolated PBMCs, or as DNA extracted from either sample type. The immunoSEQ Assay, a bias-controlled multiplex PCR, was used to amplify TCRbeta CDR3 regions from genomic DNA. The authors' analysis ran thus. The number of nucleated cells in each sample was estimated from the amplification of reference gene primers within the assay. To quantify the absolute abundance of each unique TCRbeta CDR3 rearrangement, sequence reads were collapsed and filtered. For each sample, productive Simpson clonality was calculated by taking the square root of Simpson's diversity index across productive rearrangements. This is the immuneACCESS table as TCRdb keeps it, with only in-frame sequences that have V and J called. A part of the clones is gone; compared with another copy, unresolved V genes explain less than half, and the rest is unexplained. V and J calls and clone size come straight from that table; D and trimming were deduced from the DNA. The sample table holds 250,000 to 350,000 clones, of which approximately 91% were seen once. More than 7.5% of the sample rests with the top ten.

This clonotype was obtained from a man aged 18 to 30 with active or convalescent COVID-19. The chain is made from TRBV5-6 and TRBJ2-7; the central 8 bases match TRBD1. Sequencing was carried out using peripheral blood. The DNA is as follows: TGTGCCAGCAGCTTGGAAGCGGACAGGGTCTACGAGCAGTACTTC. It codes for CASSLEADRVYEQYF.